This T cell receptor (beta chain) stems from a study of T cells in Graves' hyperthyroidism and ophthalmopathy. Across the study: Peripheral blood was obtained at initial diagnosis, preceding any treatment.

With 6 bases clipped from V and 2 bases from J, the junction kept 11 bases outside the gene matches. CDR1 and CDR2 from the germline V gene are LGHDT and YNNKEL (reference sequence). The CDR3 runs 16 residues. This clonotype was seen at least ten times. What it binds is not known. It was RNA transcripts that yielded the amplified TCR beta CDR3 regions. RT-PCR in the first round (using the HTBI primer set) targeted the TCR CDR3. TCRdb reprocessed the multiplex PCR reads with MiXCR, giving one entry per CDR3 protein. The sample comprises some 700,000 distinct CDR3 sequences, 15% to 20% of which are singletons, and about 14% rests with the top ten. Study results and caveats: Blood samples included most of the expanded thyroid clonotypes exceeding 0.001.

The sequencing sample was made of blood. J is TRBJ2-3 and V is TRBV3-1; 7 bases agree with TRBD1. The sequence came from a man over 45 with Graves' hyperthyroidism. The CDR3 region has the DNA TGTGCCAGCAGTCCAACCGGGACAGAAAACACAGATACGCAGTATTTT. It encodes CASSPTGTENTDTQYF.